This T cell receptor (beta chain) was documented in a study of blood T cell repertoires in COVID-19 (TCRdb year 2020). About the investigation overall: Samples covering the acute and convalescent phases of COVID-19 were provided by collaborators in the United States, Italy and Spain. The material from the prospective study consisted of cDNA or gDNA derived from T cells, B-cell-depleted T cells, or PBMCs. Subjects who had been exposed to COVID-19, were actively infected with it, or had recovered from it provided the deeply sampled blood TCRbeta repertoires that made up the dataset. The repertoires were released in a freely available public database meant as a resource for research on the immune response to SARS-CoV-2. The samples were drawn from two sources: the first 160 participants of the ongoing ImmuneRACE study, and approximately 1,300 subjects contributed by 6 global collaborators. The sample metadata nearly always contained a de-identified subject ID, COVID-19 status, age in years and sex. Where available, HLA class I and class II types were taken from metadata supplied by the sample provider and were not determined by assay-based typing. General findings and caveats noted by the study authors: Clinical and demographic metadata were provided uncurated, with the amount varying by source and participant.

TCRbeta CDR3 regions were amplified from genomic DNA by means of the immunoSEQ Assay, a bias-controlled multiplex PCR. The published analysis was carried out like this. Nucleated cell counts per sample were estimated from amplification of reference gene primers within the assay. To quantify the absolute abundance of each unique TCRbeta CDR3 rearrangement, sequence reads were collapsed and filtered. For each sample, productive Simpson clonality was calculated by taking the square root of Simpson's diversity index across productive rearrangements. Here the immuneACCESS table is served through TCRdb, limited to in-frame sequences with V and J called. Missing clones are a known gap in these copies; in checked studies unresolved V genes cover under half, and the rest lacks a known reason. That table supplies the V and J calls and clone size; D and trimming were determined from the DNA. This sample lists a few hundred thousand clones; less than 90% were detected once. Approximately 0.99% of the sample is taken by the ten largest.

In the prospective study, participants were about 18 to 100 years old, resided in under 30 geographic areas of the United States, and were enrolled through a virtual design. Cohort assignment in the prospective study relied on participant-reported clinical history from a screening survey and a study questionnaire. Recovered participants in ImmuneRACE Cohort 3 were defined as having two consecutive negative NP/OP PCR tests, clearance from a healthcare professional, or resolution of symptoms. In the prospective study, mobile phlebotomists collected whole blood, serum and a nasopharyngeal or oropharyngeal swab from each participant. Prospective study participants could optionally give additional blood draws and questionnaires over an approximately 2-month period. Prospective study blood samples were shipped either frozen or at room temperature before DNA extraction. With regard to this clone: Its antigen is currently not known. Qualities for individual bases were not recorded, and no much larger clone is one base off.

Reading from cysteine to phenylalanine, the CDR3 counts 14 amino acids. Left in the record is the CDR3 DNA by itself, 42 bases read in frame from the first base. Looking up the germline V gene yields CDR1 MDHEN and CDR2 SYDVKM. The germline V end is reduced by 7 bases and the J end by 5 bases; junction bases left unmatched: 7. The receptor chain draws on TRBV28 and TRBJ1-5, with 8 junctional bases fitting TRBD1. This TCR came from a woman aged 25 to 39 who had recovered from COVID-19. The sequencing sample was made of PBMCs or T cells enriched from blood (not recorded which). The CDR3 amino acid sequence is: CASTRDRGHQPQHF. The nucleotide sequence reads as follows: TGTGCCAGCACGCGAGACAGGGGCCATCAGCCCCAGCATTTT.